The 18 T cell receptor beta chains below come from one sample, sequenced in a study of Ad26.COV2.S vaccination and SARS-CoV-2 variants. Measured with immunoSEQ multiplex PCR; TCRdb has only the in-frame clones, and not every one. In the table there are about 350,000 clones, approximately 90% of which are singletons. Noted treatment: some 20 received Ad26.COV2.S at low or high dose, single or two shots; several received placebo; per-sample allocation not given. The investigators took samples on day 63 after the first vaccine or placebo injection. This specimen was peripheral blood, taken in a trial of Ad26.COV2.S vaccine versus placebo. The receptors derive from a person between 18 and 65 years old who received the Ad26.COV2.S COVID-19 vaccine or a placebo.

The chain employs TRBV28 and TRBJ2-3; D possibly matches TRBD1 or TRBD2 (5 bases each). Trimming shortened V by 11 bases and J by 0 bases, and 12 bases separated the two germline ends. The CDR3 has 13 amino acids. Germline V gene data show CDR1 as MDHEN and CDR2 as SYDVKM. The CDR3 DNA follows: TGTGCCCTTCGGGGCCCCAGCACAGATACGCAGTATTTT. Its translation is CALRGPSTDTQYF.

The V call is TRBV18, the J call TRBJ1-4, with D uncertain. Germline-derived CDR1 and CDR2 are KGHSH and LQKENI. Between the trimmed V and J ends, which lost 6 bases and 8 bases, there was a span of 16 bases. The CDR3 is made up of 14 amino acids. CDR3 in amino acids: CASSLRQLGEKLFF. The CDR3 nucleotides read TGTGCCAGCTCCTTGAGGCAGCTTGGGGAAAAACTGTTTTTT.

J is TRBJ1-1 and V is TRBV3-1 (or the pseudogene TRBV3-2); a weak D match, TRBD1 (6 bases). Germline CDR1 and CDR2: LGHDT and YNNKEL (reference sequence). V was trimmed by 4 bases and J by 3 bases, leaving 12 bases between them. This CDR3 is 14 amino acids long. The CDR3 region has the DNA TGTGCCAGCAGCCGGGACACTTTTTACACTGAAGCTTTCTTT. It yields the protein CASSRDTFYTEAFF.

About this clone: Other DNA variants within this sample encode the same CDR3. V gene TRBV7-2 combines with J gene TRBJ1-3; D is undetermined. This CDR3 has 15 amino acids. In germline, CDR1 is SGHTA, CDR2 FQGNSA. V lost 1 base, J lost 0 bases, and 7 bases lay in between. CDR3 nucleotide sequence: TGTGCCAGCAGCTTAGTTTGGGGCTCTGGAAACACCATATATTTT. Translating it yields CASSLVWGSGNTIYF.

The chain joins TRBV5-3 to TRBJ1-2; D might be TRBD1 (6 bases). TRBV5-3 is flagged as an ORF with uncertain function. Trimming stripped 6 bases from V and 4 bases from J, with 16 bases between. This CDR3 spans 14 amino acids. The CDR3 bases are TGTGCCAGAATCCCGGAGGGGGGAGCCTATGGCTACACCTTC. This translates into CARIPEGGAYGYTF.

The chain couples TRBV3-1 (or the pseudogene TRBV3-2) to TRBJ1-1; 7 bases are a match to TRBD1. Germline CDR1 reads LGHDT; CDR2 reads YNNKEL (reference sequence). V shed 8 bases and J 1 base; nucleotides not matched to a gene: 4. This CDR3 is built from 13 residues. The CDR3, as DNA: TGTGCCAGCGCGGACAGGAGGAACACTGAAGCTTTCTTT. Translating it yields CASADRRNTEAFF.

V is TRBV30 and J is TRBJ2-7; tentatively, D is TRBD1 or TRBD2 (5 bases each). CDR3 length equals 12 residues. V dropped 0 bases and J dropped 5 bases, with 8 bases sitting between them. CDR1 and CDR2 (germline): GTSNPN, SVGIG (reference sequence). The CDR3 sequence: CAWSVRGHEQYF. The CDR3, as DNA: TGTGCCTGGAGTGTACGGGGCCACGAGCAGTACTTC.

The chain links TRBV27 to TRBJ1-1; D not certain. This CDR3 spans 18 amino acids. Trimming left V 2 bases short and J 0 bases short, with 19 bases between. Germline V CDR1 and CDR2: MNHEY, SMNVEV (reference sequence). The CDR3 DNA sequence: TGTGCCAGCAGTTTAGAGCCCCTCGGCAGAAACATGAACACTGAAGCTTTCTTT. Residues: CASSLEPLGRNMNTEAFF.

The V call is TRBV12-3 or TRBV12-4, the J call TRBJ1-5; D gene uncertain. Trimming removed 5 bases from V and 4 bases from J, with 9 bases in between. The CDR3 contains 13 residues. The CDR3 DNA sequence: TGTGCCAGCAGTCCAGCCTGGAATCAGCCCCAGCATTTT. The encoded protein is CASSPAWNQPQHF.

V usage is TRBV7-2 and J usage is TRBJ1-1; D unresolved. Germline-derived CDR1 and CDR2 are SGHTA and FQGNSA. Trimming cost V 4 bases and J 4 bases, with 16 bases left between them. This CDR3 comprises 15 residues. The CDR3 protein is CASSYNWALGTEAFF. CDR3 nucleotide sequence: TGTGCCAGCAGCTATAATTGGGCGCTGGGCACTGAAGCTTTCTTT. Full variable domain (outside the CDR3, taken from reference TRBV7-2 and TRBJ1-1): GAGVSQSPSNKVTEKGKDVELRCDPISGHTALYWYRQSLGQGLEFLIYFQGNSAPDKSGLPSDRFSAERTGGSVSTLTIQRTQQEDSAVYLCASSYNWALGTEAFFGQGTRLTVV.

The CDR3 DNA is TGTGCCAGCAGCCACCGGTCGACCTACGAGCAGTACTTC. Translated, it gives CASSHRSTYEQYF. The V gene is TRBV7-2, the J gene TRBJ2-7; no definite D call. Germline values: CDR1 SGHTA, CDR2 FQGNSA. The CDR3 sequence is 13 residues long. Trimming cost V 5 bases and J 2 bases, with 10 bases left between them. Looking up the rest from reference TRBV7-2 and TRBJ2-7 gives the full variable domain: GAGVSQSPSNKVTEKGKDVELRCDPISGHTALYWYRQSLGQGLEFLIYFQGNSAPDKSGLPSDRFSAERTGGSVSTLTIQRTQQEDSAVYLCASSHRSTYEQYFGPGTRLTVT.

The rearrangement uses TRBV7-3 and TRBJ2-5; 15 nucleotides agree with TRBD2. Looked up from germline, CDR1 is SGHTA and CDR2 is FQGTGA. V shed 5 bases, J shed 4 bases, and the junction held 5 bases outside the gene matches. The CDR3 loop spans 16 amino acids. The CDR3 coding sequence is TGTGCCAGCAGCCCCCGGACTAGCGGGAGGGCAGAGACCCAGTACTTC. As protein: CASSPRTSGRAETQYF.

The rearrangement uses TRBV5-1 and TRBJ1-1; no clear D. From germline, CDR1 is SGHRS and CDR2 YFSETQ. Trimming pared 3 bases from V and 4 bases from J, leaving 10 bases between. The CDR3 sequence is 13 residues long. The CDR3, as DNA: TGCGCCAGCAGCTCGCGGGGAGGCACTGAAGCTTTCTTT. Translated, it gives CASSSRGGTEAFF.

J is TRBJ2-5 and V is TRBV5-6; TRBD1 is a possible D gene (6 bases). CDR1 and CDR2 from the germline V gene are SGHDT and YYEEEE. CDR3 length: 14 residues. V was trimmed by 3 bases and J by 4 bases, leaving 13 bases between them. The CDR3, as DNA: TGTGCCAGCAGCTCGGTGAGGGGGTCAGAGACCCAGTACTTC. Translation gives CASSSVRGSETQYF. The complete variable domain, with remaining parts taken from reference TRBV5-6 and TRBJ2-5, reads DAGVTQSPTHLIKTRGQQVTLRCSPKSGHDTVSWYQQALGQGPQFIFQYYEEEERQRGNFPDRFSGHQFPNYSSELNVNALLLGDSALYLCASSSVRGSETQYFGPGTRLLVL.

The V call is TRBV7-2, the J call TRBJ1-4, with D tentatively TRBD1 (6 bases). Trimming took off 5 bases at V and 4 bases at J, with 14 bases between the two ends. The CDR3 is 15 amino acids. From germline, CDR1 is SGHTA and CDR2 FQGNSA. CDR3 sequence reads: CASSPRQAINEKLFF. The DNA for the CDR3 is TGTGCCAGCAGCCCGAGACAGGCCATTAATGAAAAACTGTTTTTT. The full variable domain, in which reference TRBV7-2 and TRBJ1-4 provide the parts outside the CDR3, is GAGVSQSPSNKVTEKGKDVELRCDPISGHTALYWYRQSLGQGLEFLIYFQGNSAPDKSGLPSDRFSAERTGGSVSTLTIQRTQQEDSAVYLCASSPRQAINEKLFFGSGTQLSVL.

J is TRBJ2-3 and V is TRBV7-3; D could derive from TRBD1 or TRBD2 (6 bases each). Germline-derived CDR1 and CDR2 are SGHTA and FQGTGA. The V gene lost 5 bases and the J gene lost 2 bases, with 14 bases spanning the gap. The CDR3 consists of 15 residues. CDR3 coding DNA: TGTGCCAGCAGCCACCTGGGGGGCTACACAGATACGCAGTATTTT. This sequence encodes CASSHLGGYTDTQYF.

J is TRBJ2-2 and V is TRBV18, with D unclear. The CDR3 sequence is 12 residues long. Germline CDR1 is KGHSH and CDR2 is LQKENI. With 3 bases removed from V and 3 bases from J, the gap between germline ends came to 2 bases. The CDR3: CASSPDTGELFF. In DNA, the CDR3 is TGTGCCAGCTCACCGGACACCGGGGAGCTGTTTTTT.

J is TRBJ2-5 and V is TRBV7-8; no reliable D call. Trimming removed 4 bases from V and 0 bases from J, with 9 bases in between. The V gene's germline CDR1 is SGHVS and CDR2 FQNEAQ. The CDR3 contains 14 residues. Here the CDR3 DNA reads TGTGCCAGCAGCTCCGGACCAAACCAAGAGACCCAGTACTTC. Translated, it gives CASSSGPNQETQYF.